Listed below are T cell receptor beta chains from one sample, sequenced in a study of cytomegalovirus exposure and HLA in healthy donors. Profiled with immunoSEQ multiplex PCR; TCRdb holds only in-frame clones, not every one. The repertoire holds some 130,000 clones, with about 80% as singletons. Sequencing was carried out using PBMCs. Receptors were obtained from a man aged 30 to 45 in good health. Both conserved end residues are part of each CDR3. A D gene is named only where the DNA matches it firmly. Rows may omit the clone size; those that give it use once, few, many or a size class.

clone_size: -
cdr3_length: 15
d_call: TRBD2
j_call: TRBJ2-4
v_call: TRBV15
cdr3_aa: CATSRVTSGSSIQYF
cdr3_nt: TGTGCCACCAGCAGAGTGACTAGCGGGAGTTCAATTCAGTACTTC

clone_size: -
cdr3_length: 13
d_call: TRBD1
j_call: TRBJ1-4
v_call: TRBV28
cdr3_aa: CASRTGTNEKLFF
cdr3_nt: TGTGCCAGCCGGACAGGGACTAATGAAAAACTGTTTTTT

clone_size: -
cdr3_length: 16
d_call: TRBD2
j_call: TRBJ2-3
v_call: TRBV5-1
cdr3_aa: CASSPLAGGPTDTQYF
cdr3_nt: TGCGCCAGCAGTCCACTAGCGGGAGGGCCCACAGATACGCAGTATTTT

clone_size: -
cdr3_length: 15
d_call: TRBD1
j_call: TRBJ2-7
v_call: TRBV28
cdr3_aa: CASSPGQGRAYEQYF
cdr3_nt: TGTGCCAGCAGCCCCGGACAGGGGCGGGCCTACGAGCAGTACTTC

clone_size: once
cdr3_length: 18
d_call: TRBD2
j_call: TRBJ2-4
v_call: TRBV25-1
cdr3_aa: CASSGGTSGFLAKNIQYF
cdr3_nt: TGTGCCAGCAGTGGAGGGACTAGCGGGTTTCTAGCCAAAAACATTCAGTACTTC

clone_size: few
cdr3_length: 14
d_call: TRBD2
j_call: TRBJ2-7
v_call: TRBV6-4
cdr3_aa: CASSYYSGTVEQYF
cdr3_nt: TGTGCCAGCAGTTACTATAGCGGGACGGTCGAGCAGTACTTC

clone_size: -
cdr3_length: 13
d_call: -
j_call: TRBJ1-1
v_call: TRBV19
cdr3_aa: CASSIPGHTEAFF
cdr3_nt: TGTGCCAGTAGTATCCCAGGGCACACTGAAGCTTTCTTT

clone_size: few
cdr3_length: 13
d_call: -
j_call: TRBJ1-1
v_call: TRBV19
cdr3_aa: CASMVSGNTEAFF
cdr3_nt: TGTGCCAGTATGGTATCGGGTAACACTGAAGCTTTCTTT

clone_size: -
cdr3_length: 15
d_call: -
j_call: TRBJ2-7
v_call: TRBV9
cdr3_aa: CASSRQVDNSYEQYF
cdr3_nt: TGTGCCAGCAGCCGACAGGTAGACAACTCCTACGAGCAGTACTTC

clone_size: -
cdr3_length: 12
d_call: -
j_call: TRBJ2-3
v_call: TRBV19
cdr3_aa: CASGAPTDTQYF
cdr3_nt: TGTGCCAGTGGAGCGCCCACAGATACGCAGTATTTT

clone_size: -
cdr3_length: 15
d_call: -
j_call: TRBJ1-6
v_call: TRBV6-5
cdr3_aa: CASSKGITYNSPLHF
cdr3_nt: TGTGCCAGCAGTAAGGGGATTACCTATAATTCACCCCTCCACTTT

clone_size: -
cdr3_length: 13
d_call: TRBD2
j_call: TRBJ2-7
v_call: TRBV6-5
cdr3_aa: CASRLAATYEQYF
cdr3_nt: TGTGCCAGTAGACTAGCGGCCACCTACGAGCAGTACTTC

clone_size: few
cdr3_length: 14
d_call: -
j_call: TRBJ2-1
v_call: TRBV2
cdr3_aa: CASSYRLAANEQFF
cdr3_nt: TGTGCCAGCAGCTACCGTCTAGCAGCCAATGAGCAGTTCTTC

clone_size: once
cdr3_length: 13
d_call: -
j_call: TRBJ2-7
v_call: TRBV28
cdr3_aa: CASRRDNSYEQYF
cdr3_nt: TGTGCCAGCAGAAGGGACAACTCCTACGAGCAGTACTTC

clone_size: -
cdr3_length: 14
d_call: TRBD2
j_call: TRBJ2-5
v_call: TRBV28
cdr3_aa: CATTLAGFSETQYF
cdr3_nt: TGTGCCACCACACTAGCGGGGTTTTCGGAGACCCAGTACTTC

clone_size: -
cdr3_length: 16
d_call: TRBD1
j_call: TRBJ2-7
v_call: TRBV11-3
cdr3_aa: CASSPVDTGGRYEQYF
cdr3_nt: TGTGCCAGCAGCCCAGTAGACACAGGGGGCAGATACGAGCAGTACTTC

clone_size: -
cdr3_length: 11
d_call: -
j_call: TRBJ2-5
v_call: TRBV20-1
cdr3_aa: CSATEAFGQYF
cdr3_nt: TGCAGTGCCACTGAGGCCTTCGGGCAGTACTTC

clone_size: -
cdr3_length: 11
d_call: -
j_call: TRBJ2-1
v_call: TRBV30
cdr3_aa: CAWTQGIGPFF
cdr3_nt: TGTGCCTGGACTCAGGGTATAGGGCCTTTCTTC

clone_size: -
cdr3_length: 15
d_call: -
j_call: TRBJ1-4
v_call: TRBV15
cdr3_aa: CATSRDSTTNEKLFF
cdr3_nt: TGTGCCACCAGCAGAGATAGCACTACAAATGAAAAACTGTTTTTT

clone_size: -
cdr3_length: 14
d_call: TRBD1
j_call: TRBJ1-4
v_call: TRBV28
cdr3_aa: CASRQGAVNEKLFF
cdr3_nt: TGTGCCAGCAGACAGGGGGCGGTAAATGAAAAACTGTTTTTT

clone_size: -
cdr3_length: 13
d_call: -
j_call: TRBJ1-2
v_call: TRBV28
cdr3_aa: CASSLGGWRGYTF
cdr3_nt: TGTGCCAGCAGTTTGGGGGGGTGGAGGGGCTACACCTTC

clone_size: -
cdr3_length: 14
d_call: TRBD2
j_call: TRBJ2-5
v_call: TRBV5-6
cdr3_aa: CASSLEGGSETQYF
cdr3_nt: TGTGCCAGCAGCTTGGAGGGCGGGAGTGAGACCCAGTACTTC

clone_size: -
cdr3_length: 15
d_call: -
j_call: TRBJ2-7
v_call: TRBV7-2
cdr3_aa: CASSGPTEMSYEQYF
cdr3_nt: TGTGCCAGCAGCGGGCCGACAGAGATGAGCTACGAGCAGTACTTC

clone_size: -
cdr3_length: 15
d_call: TRBD2
j_call: TRBJ2-7
v_call: TRBV29-1
cdr3_aa: CSVEAGGTSGYEQYF
cdr3_nt: TGCAGCGTCGAAGCCGGTGGGACTAGCGGCTACGAGCAGTACTTC

clone_size: -
cdr3_length: 11
d_call: -
j_call: TRBJ1-5
v_call: TRBV5-6
cdr3_aa: CASSSAEPQHF
cdr3_nt: TGTGCCAGCAGTTCCGCGGAGCCCCAGCATTTT

clone_size: once
cdr3_length: 13
d_call: TRBD1
j_call: TRBJ2-7
v_call: TRBV11-3
cdr3_aa: CASRGQGTYEQYF
cdr3_nt: TGTGCCAGCAGAGGACAGGGGACTTACGAGCAGTACTTC

clone_size: once
cdr3_length: 14
d_call: TRBD2
j_call: TRBJ2-7
v_call: TRBV5-1
cdr3_aa: CASSLGESGGQQYF
cdr3_nt: TGCGCCAGCAGCTTGGGGGAAAGCGGGGGACAGCAGTACTTC

clone_size: once
cdr3_length: 16
d_call: TRBD2
j_call: TRBJ2-1
v_call: TRBV6-4
cdr3_aa: CASSGIAGSLYNEQFF
cdr3_nt: TGTGCCAGCAGTGGGATAGCGGGATCTCTCTACAATGAGCAGTTCTTC

clone_size: -
cdr3_length: 19
d_call: TRBD2
j_call: TRBJ2-2
v_call: TRBV7-3
cdr3_aa: CASSLTGSGLAGPGGELFF
cdr3_nt: TGTGCCAGCAGCTTAACGGGTTCCGGACTAGCTGGACCGGGCGGGGAGCTGTTTTTT

clone_size: -
cdr3_length: 13
d_call: TRBD1
j_call: TRBJ2-7
v_call: TRBV30
cdr3_aa: CARSGTDPYEQYF
cdr3_nt: TGTGCCCGCTCCGGGACAGATCCCTACGAGCAGTACTTC

clone_size: -
cdr3_length: 16
d_call: TRBD1
j_call: TRBJ2-1
v_call: TRBV11-2
cdr3_aa: CASTGDGDSTYNEQFF
cdr3_nt: TGTGCCAGCACCGGGGACGGGGACAGTACCTACAATGAGCAGTTCTTC

clone_size: -
cdr3_length: 14
d_call: -
j_call: TRBJ1-5
v_call: TRBV2
cdr3_aa: CASSAQGNNQPQHF
cdr3_nt: TGTGCCAGCAGCGCGCAGGGGAACAATCAGCCCCAGCATTTT

clone_size: -
cdr3_length: 19
d_call: TRBD2
j_call: TRBJ2-3
v_call: TRBV7-9
cdr3_aa: CASSAPLAGDKFSTDTQYF
cdr3_nt: TGTGCCAGCAGCGCCCCACTAGCGGGGGATAAGTTTAGCACAGATACGCAGTATTTT

clone_size: -
cdr3_length: 15
d_call: -
j_call: TRBJ1-2
v_call: TRBV7-9
cdr3_aa: CASSLWMGANYGYTF
cdr3_nt: TGTGCCAGCAGCTTATGGATGGGGGCAAACTATGGCTACACCTTC

clone_size: -
cdr3_length: 16
d_call: -
j_call: TRBJ1-3
v_call: TRBV6-5
cdr3_aa: CASSYTQGLAGNTIYF
cdr3_nt: TGTGCCAGCAGTTACACGCAGGGGCTTGCTGGAAACACCATATATTTT

clone_size: -
cdr3_length: 15
d_call: TRBD1
j_call: TRBJ1-1
v_call: TRBV6-5
cdr3_aa: CASSYPGQGGTEAFF
cdr3_nt: TGTGCCAGCAGTTATCCGGGACAGGGGGGGACTGAAGCTTTCTTT

clone_size: few
cdr3_length: 15
d_call: TRBD2
j_call: TRBJ2-1
v_call: TRBV29-1
cdr3_aa: CSVPRGLAAYNEQFF
cdr3_nt: TGCAGCGTTCCCCGAGGACTAGCCGCCTACAATGAGCAGTTCTTC

clone_size: -
cdr3_length: 13
d_call: -
j_call: TRBJ2-7
v_call: TRBV19
cdr3_aa: CASQGKGPGEQYF
cdr3_nt: TGTGCCAGTCAGGGGAAGGGGCCGGGCGAGCAGTACTTC

clone_size: -
cdr3_length: 17
d_call: -
j_call: TRBJ2-2
v_call: TRBV19
cdr3_aa: CARTTAAAFLNTGELFF
cdr3_nt: TGTGCCAGAACTACCGCAGCGGCTTTTCTGAACACCGGGGAGCTGTTTTTT

clone_size: few
cdr3_length: 17
d_call: -
j_call: TRBJ1-4
v_call: TRBV30
cdr3_aa: CAWTLGGGALGAEKLFF
cdr3_nt: TGTGCCTGGACCCTGGGAGGGGGGGCGCTGGGAGCCGAAAAACTGTTTTTT

clone_size: -
cdr3_length: 16
d_call: -
j_call: TRBJ2-7
v_call: TRBV6-5
cdr3_aa: CASSYSTVESSYEQYF
cdr3_nt: TGTGCCAGCAGTTACTCGACGGTGGAGAGCTCCTACGAGCAGTACTTC

clone_size: -
cdr3_length: 12
d_call: TRBD1
j_call: TRBJ2-1
v_call: TRBV9
cdr3_aa: CASGQVDNEQFF
cdr3_nt: TGTGCCAGCGGACAGGTAGACAATGAGCAGTTCTTC

clone_size: few
cdr3_length: 13
d_call: TRBD1
j_call: TRBJ2-7
v_call: TRBV2
cdr3_aa: CASSVRDSYEQYF
cdr3_nt: TGTGCCAGCAGTGTCCGGGACAGCTACGAGCAGTACTTC

clone_size: -
cdr3_length: 15
d_call: TRBD1
j_call: TRBJ1-6
v_call: TRBV6-5
cdr3_aa: CASSYKGAGTSPLHF
cdr3_nt: TGTGCCAGCAGTTACAAGGGGGCGGGAACTTCACCCCTCCACTTT

clone_size: -
cdr3_length: 16
d_call: TRBD1
j_call: TRBJ2-3
v_call: TRBV25-1
cdr3_aa: CASSEYGTASTDTQYF
cdr3_nt: TGTGCCAGCAGTGAATATGGGACAGCGAGCACAGATACGCAGTATTTT

clone_size: few
cdr3_length: 17
d_call: TRBD2
j_call: TRBJ2-7
v_call: TRBV14
cdr3_aa: CASSRSSGSRGTYEQYF
cdr3_nt: TGTGCCAGCAGCCGTAGTAGCGGGAGTCGGGGGACCTACGAGCAGTACTTC

clone_size: few
cdr3_length: 15
d_call: -
j_call: TRBJ2-5
v_call: TRBV6-5
cdr3_aa: CASSYGGAGGETQYF
cdr3_nt: TGTGCCAGCAGTTACGGGGGCGCTGGGGGCGAGACCCAGTACTTC

clone_size: -
cdr3_length: 13
d_call: TRBD2
j_call: TRBJ2-1
v_call: TRBV6-5
cdr3_aa: CASSQAGVNEQFF
cdr3_nt: TGTGCCAGCAGTCAGGCGGGAGTCAATGAGCAGTTCTTC

clone_size: -
cdr3_length: 13
d_call: -
j_call: TRBJ2-1
v_call: TRBV6-1
cdr3_aa: CASQRAPYNEQFF
cdr3_nt: TGTGCCAGCCAGCGGGCTCCCTACAATGAGCAGTTCTTC

clone_size: -
cdr3_length: 15
d_call: -
j_call: TRBJ2-7
v_call: TRBV10-1
cdr3_aa: CASSESVQPTYEQYF
cdr3_nt: TGCGCCAGCAGTGAGTCGGTACAGCCAACCTACGAGCAGTACTTC

clone_size: once
cdr3_length: 15
d_call: TRBD1
j_call: TRBJ2-7
v_call: TRBV18
cdr3_aa: CASSPWTGGAYEQYF
cdr3_nt: TGTGCCAGCTCACCTTGGACAGGGGGGGCCTACGAGCAGTACTTC

clone_size: -
cdr3_length: 15
d_call: TRBD1
j_call: TRBJ1-2
v_call: TRBV16
cdr3_aa: CASSPHGQANYGYTF
cdr3_nt: TGTGCCAGCAGCCCCCACGGACAGGCTAACTATGGCTACACCTTC

clone_size: -
cdr3_length: 16
d_call: -
j_call: TRBJ2-5
v_call: TRBV27
cdr3_aa: CASSITQDQRRGTQYF
cdr3_nt: TGTGCCAGCAGTATTACCCAGGACCAACGGAGGGGGACCCAGTACTTC

clone_size: -
cdr3_length: 16
d_call: TRBD1
j_call: TRBJ2-1
v_call: TRBV28
cdr3_aa: CASSDTGAPLGNEQFF
cdr3_nt: TGTGCCAGCAGTGACACAGGGGCGCCCTTGGGCAATGAGCAGTTCTTC

clone_size: few
cdr3_length: 17
d_call: TRBD1
j_call: TRBJ1-5
v_call: TRBV10-3
cdr3_aa: CAISEGTGGQGSSAQHF
cdr3_nt: TGTGCCATCAGTGAGGGGACGGGGGGACAGGGCTCATCGGCCCAGCATTTT

clone_size: -
cdr3_length: 15
d_call: TRBD1
j_call: TRBJ1-1
v_call: TRBV13
cdr3_aa: CASSLRRQGGTEAFF
cdr3_nt: TGTGCCAGCAGCTTAAGAAGACAGGGCGGCACTGAAGCTTTCTTT

clone_size: -
cdr3_length: 15
d_call: TRBD2
j_call: TRBJ2-1
v_call: TRBV6-5
cdr3_aa: CASGHPTSGSPEQFF
cdr3_nt: TGTGCCAGCGGGCACCCGACTAGCGGGAGTCCTGAGCAGTTCTTC

clone_size: -
cdr3_length: 15
d_call: TRBD1
j_call: TRBJ1-3
v_call: TRBV9
cdr3_aa: CASSPTGGSGNTIYF
cdr3_nt: TGTGCCAGCAGCCCGACAGGGGGATCTGGAAACACCATATATTTT